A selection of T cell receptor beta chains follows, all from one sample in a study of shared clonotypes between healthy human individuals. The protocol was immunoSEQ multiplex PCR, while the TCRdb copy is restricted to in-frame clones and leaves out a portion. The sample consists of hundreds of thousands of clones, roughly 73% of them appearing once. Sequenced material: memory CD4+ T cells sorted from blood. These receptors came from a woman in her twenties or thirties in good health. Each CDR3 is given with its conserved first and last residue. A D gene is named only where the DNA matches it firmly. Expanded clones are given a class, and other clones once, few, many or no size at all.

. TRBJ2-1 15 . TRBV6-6 TGTGCCAGCAGTTCTCAGGGGAGCTCCTACAATGAGCAGTTCTTC CASSSQGSSYNEQFF
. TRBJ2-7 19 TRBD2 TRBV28 TGTGCCAGCAGTATACCACCGGGACTAGCGGGAGGGCCCACCTACGAGCAGTACTTC CASSIPPGLAGGPTYEQYF
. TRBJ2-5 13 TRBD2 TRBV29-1 TGCAGCGTAGCACTAGCGCTACAAGAGACCCAGTACTTC CSVALALQETQYF
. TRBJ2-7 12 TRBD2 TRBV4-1 TGCGCCAGCAGCCCCGGGGGGGGCGAGCAGTACTTC CASSPGGGEQYF
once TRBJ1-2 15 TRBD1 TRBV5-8 TGTGCCAGCAGCCAATTACAGGGGGTGGCCTATGGCTACACCTTC CASSQLQGVAYGYTF
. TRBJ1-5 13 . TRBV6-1 TGTGCCAGCAGTGAAATACCGAATCAGCCCCAGCATTTT CASSEIPNQPQHF
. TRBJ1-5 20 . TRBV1 TGCACCAGCAGCCAAGTTTGGGTTTCTCCGAGCGGACAGCGGAATCAGCCCCAGCATTTT CTSSQVWVSPSGQRNQPQHF
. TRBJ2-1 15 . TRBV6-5 TGTGCCAGCAGTCTCAGCGAGAGCTCCTACAATGAGCAGTTCTTC CASSLSESSYNEQFF
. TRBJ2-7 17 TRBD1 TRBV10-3 TGTGCCATCAGTGAGAGGGGTTGGGGGACAGTCTCCTACGAGCAGTACTTC CAISERGWGTVSYEQYF
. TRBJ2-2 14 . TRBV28 TGTGCCATCCAAACCCCAGGGAACACCGGGGAGCTGTTTTTT CAIQTPGNTGELFF
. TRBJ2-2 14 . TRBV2 TGTGCCAGCAGTGAAGCGCTGAGGGGCGGGGAGCTGTTTTTT CASSEALRGGELFF
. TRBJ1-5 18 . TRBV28 TGTGCCAGCAGTTTTAGGGCAGGGGCATATTATAGCAATCAGCCCCAGCATTTT CASSFRAGAYYSNQPQHF
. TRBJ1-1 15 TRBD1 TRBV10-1 TGCGCCAGCAGGTCCGGGACAGGGGGTAACACTGAAGCTTTCTTT CASRSGTGGNTEAFF
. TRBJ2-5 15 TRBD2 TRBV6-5 TGTGCCAGCAGTTTGGGAGCGGGAGCGAGAGAGACCCAGTACTTC CASSLGAGARETQYF
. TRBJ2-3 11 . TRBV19 TGTGCCACCCGGAGGGGAGATACGCAGTATTTT CATRRGDTQYF
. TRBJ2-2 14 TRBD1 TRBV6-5 TGTGCCAGCAGAACAGGGGGCAAGAACGGGGAGCTGTTTTTT CASRTGGKNGELFF
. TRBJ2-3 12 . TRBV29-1 TGCAGCGTTGACTTCGCACTGGATACGCAGTATTTT CSVDFALDTQYF
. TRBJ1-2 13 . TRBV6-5 TGTGCCAGCAGTTATGGGGGAGGCTATGGCTACACCTTC CASSYGGGYGYTF
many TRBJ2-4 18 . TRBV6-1 TGTGCCAGCAGTGAACGGACAGGGCGGGGGCTAGCCAAAAACATTCAGTACTTC CASSERTGRGLAKNIQYF
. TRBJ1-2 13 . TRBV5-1 TGCGCCAGCACCAGGGAGGGTAGTTATGGCTACACCTTC CASTREGSYGYTF
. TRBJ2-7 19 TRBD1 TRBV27 TGTGCCAGCAGTTCCCGGGGGACAGGGTTCGCGGGAGTTAGCTACGAGCAGTACTTC CASSSRGTGFAGVSYEQYF
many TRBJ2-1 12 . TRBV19 TGTGCCACCCAGGGGGAGGGGAGGGAGCAGTTCTTC CATQGEGREQFF
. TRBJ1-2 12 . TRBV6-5 TGTGCCAGCACCAGTTCTAACTATGGCTACACCTTC CASTSSNYGYTF
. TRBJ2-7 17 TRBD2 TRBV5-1 TGCGCCAGCAGCCCAGGGTCTAGCGGGAGGGCCGGGTACGAGCAGTACTTC CASSPGSSGRAGYEQYF
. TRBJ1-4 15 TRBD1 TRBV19 TGTGCCAGTCGCCCAGGGCGGACAGGGGGAACAAAACTGTTTTTT CASRPGRTGGTKLFF
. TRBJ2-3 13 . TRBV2 TGTGCCAGCAGTAGCATACGCACAGATACGCAGTATTTT CASSSIRTDTQYF
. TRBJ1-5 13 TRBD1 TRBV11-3 TGTGCCAGCAGCAGGGACAGGGAACAGCCCCAGCATTTT CASSRDREQPQHF
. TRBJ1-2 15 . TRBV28 TGTGCCAGCAGCCGCCCCGGCCCTACTAACTATGGCTACACCTTC CASSRPGPTNYGYTF
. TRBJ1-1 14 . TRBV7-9 TGTGCCAGCAGTTCCGGGGTTGCGAACACTGAAGCTTTCTTT CASSSGVANTEAFF
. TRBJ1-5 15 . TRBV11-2 TGTGCCAGCAGCTTGGCAGGGTGGAGCAATCAGCCCCAGCATTTT CASSLAGWSNQPQHF
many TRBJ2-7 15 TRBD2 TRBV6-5 TGTGCCAGCAGCTACCGGACTAGCCCCTACTACGAGCAGTACTTC CASSYRTSPYYEQYF
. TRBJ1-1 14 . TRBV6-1 TGTGCCAGCAGTGAAATTATGGGGGCGACTGAAGCTTTCTTT CASSEIMGATEAFF
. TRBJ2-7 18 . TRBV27 TGTGCCAGCACTCTACCATGCCCCCCGGGACCGAAGATCTACGAGCAGTACTTC CASTLPCPPGPKIYEQYF
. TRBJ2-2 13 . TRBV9 TGTGCCAGCAGCTTTGGACTTTCCGGGGAGCTGTTTTTT CASSFGLSGELFF
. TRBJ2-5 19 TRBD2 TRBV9 TGTGCCAGCAGCTCAAGAGGACTAGCGGGAGTGGCCCGACGGGAGACCCAGTACTTC CASSSRGLAGVARRETQYF
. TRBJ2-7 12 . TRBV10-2 TGCGCCAGCGGGAGGAAAGTTAACGAGCAGTACTTC CASGRKVNEQYF
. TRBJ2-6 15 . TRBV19 TGTGCCAGTACAGACAGCTGGGGAGGGGCCAACGTCCTGACTTTC CASTDSWGGANVLTF
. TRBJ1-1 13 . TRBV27 TGTGCCAGCAGTTTTATGGGGGAGACTGAAGCTTTCTTT CASSFMGETEAFF
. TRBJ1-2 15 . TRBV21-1 TGTGCCAGCAGCACCGCGCCTGGACAGGGGAGTGGCTACACCTTC CASSTAPGQGSGYTF
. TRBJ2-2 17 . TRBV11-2 TGTGCCAGCAGCTTTAATGAGTGGGAAAGAAGCACCGGGGAGCTGTTTTTT CASSFNEWERSTGELFF
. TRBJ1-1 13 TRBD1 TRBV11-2 TGTGCCAGCAGCTCCCAGGGGGACACTGAAGCTTTCTTT CASSSQGDTEAFF
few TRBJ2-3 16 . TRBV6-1 TGTGCCAGCAGTGAAGGTGGGGCCGTGAGGGCAGATACGCAGTATTTT CASSEGGAVRADTQYF
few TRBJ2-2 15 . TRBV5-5 TGTGCCAGCAGCCGCGGGCGGAGCGATGCCGGGGAGCTGTTTTTT CASSRGRSDAGELFF